The 23 T cell receptor beta chains presented below share a single source sample, sequenced in a study of shared clonotypes between healthy human individuals. Some clones are missing from TCRdb's copy, which holds only in-frame ones; the method was immunoSEQ multiplex PCR. The sample carries a few hundred thousand clones, just over 95% recorded once. Sequenced material: memory CD8+ T cells sorted from blood. The subset denotes: CD45RO+ cells pooled with CCR7-negative TemRA cells. These receptor sequences come from a man aged 25-45 years in good health.

This sequence joins TRBV30 and TRBJ1-1; D gene unclear. Trimming shortened V by 0 bases and J by 5 bases, and 10 bases separated the two germline ends. The CDR3 is 13 residues long. CDR1 is GTSNPN, CDR2 SVGIG, per germline (reference sequence). As DNA, the CDR3 is TGTGCCTGGAGTGTTTTTGGAGGGACTGAAGCTTTCTTT. It encodes CAWSVFGGTEAFF.

V is TRBV5-4 and J is TRBJ1-2, with a weak D call TRBD1 (6 bases). Trimming stripped 0 bases from V and 2 bases from J, with 11 bases between. Germline V gene data show CDR1 as SGHNT and CDR2 as YYREEE (reference sequence). The CDR3 totals 15 residues. In DNA, the CDR3 is TGTGCCAGCAGCTTGGAGTATGGGGGCAACTATGGCTACACCTTC. This encodes CASSLEYGGNYGYTF.

The chain couples TRBV5-1 to TRBJ2-3; D is possibly TRBD1 (6 bases). Deletions cut 7 bases from V and 2 bases from J, with 11 bases between. CDR3 length: 13 residues. Per germline, CDR1 SGHRS and CDR2 YFSETQ. Written as DNA, the CDR3 is TGCGCCAGCCGGGACACCTACACAGATACGCAGTATTTT. Residues: CASRDTYTDTQYF.

With respect to this clone: Other DNA sequences in this specimen translate into the identical CDR3. V gene TRBV9 combines with J gene TRBJ2-1; D gene uncertain. Germline-derived CDR1 and CDR2 are SGDLS and YYNGEE. Trimming left V 3 bases short and J 0 bases short, with 10 bases between. CDR3 size: 15 residues. The DNA for the CDR3 is TGTGCCAGCAGCGCCGGCCCGAGCTCCTACAATGAGCAGTTCTTC. Encoded protein: CASSAGPSSYNEQFF. Together with reference TRBV9 and TRBJ2-1, the CDR3 gives the full variable domain: DSGVTQTPKHLITATGQRVTLRCSPRSGDLSVYWYQQSLDQGLQFLIQYYNGEERAKGNILERFSAQQFPDLHSELNLSSLELGDSALYFCASSAGPSSYNEQFFGPGTRLTVL.

This clone came up once. The rearrangement uses TRBV7-9 and TRBJ1-4; D not certain. From germline, CDR1 is SEHNR and CDR2 FQNEAQ (reference sequence). The CDR3 extends over 13 amino acids. The ends were cut back, 3 bases at V and 2 bases at J, with 4 bases in the middle. CDR3 protein: CASSFPTNEKLFF. CDR3 bases: TGTGCCAGCAGCTTCCCGACTAATGAAAAACTGTTTTTT. Filled out from reference TRBV7-9 and TRBJ1-4, the complete variable domain reads DTGVSQNPRHKITKRGQNVTFRCDPISEHNRLYWYRQTLGQGPEFLTYFQNEAQLEKSRLLSDRFSAERPKGSFSTLEIQRTEQGDSAMYLCASSFPTNEKLFFGSGTQLSVL.

The chain combines TRBV11-1 with TRBJ2-7; 7 bases are a match to TRBD1. Trimming removed 6 bases from V and 0 bases from J; junction bases left unmatched: 5. CDR1 is SGHAT and CDR2 is FQDESV in the germline V gene (reference sequence). This CDR3 is 14 amino acids long. The CDR3: CASRTRDSSYEQYF. The CDR3 coding sequence is TGTGCCAGCAGGACACGGGACAGCTCCTACGAGCAGTACTTC. The complete variable domain, with remaining parts taken from reference TRBV11-1 and TRBJ2-7, reads EAEVAQSPRYKITEKSQAVAFWCDPISGHATLYWYRQILGQGPELLVQFQDESVVDDSQLPKDRFSAERLKGVDSTLKIQPAELGDSAMYLCASRTRDSSYEQYFGPGTRLTVT.

CDR3 coding DNA: TGTGCCTGGACCCGTCAGGGTACAGGCTACACCTTC. Its protein is CAWTRQGTGYTF. The chain combines TRBV30 with TRBJ1-2, with D perhaps TRBD1 (5 bases). The germline V and J ends were trimmed by 4 bases and 8 bases, with 14 bases remaining between them. Per the germline V gene, CDR1 is GTSNPN and CDR2 is SVGIG (reference sequence). CDR3 length: 12 amino acids.

The chain employs TRBV2 and TRBJ2-1, with TRBD2 as a possible D gene (6 bases). Germline V gives CDR1 SNHLY, CDR2 FYNNEI. There are 14 residues in the CDR3. V dropped 7 bases and J dropped 0 bases, with 10 bases sitting between them. CDR3 in DNA: TGTGCCAGCAAGATCGGGAGCTCCTACAATGAGCAGTTCTTC. Translating it yields CASKIGSSYNEQFF. Variable domain in full (rest from reference TRBV2 and TRBJ2-1): EPEVTQTPSHQVTQMGQEVILRCVPISNHLYFYWYRQILGQKVEFLVSFYNNEISEKSEIFDDQFSVERPDGSNFTLKIRSTKLEDSAMYFCASKIGSSYNEQFFGPGTRLTVL.

V gene TRBV5-4 combines with J gene TRBJ2-7, with D possibly TRBD1 on 6 matching bases. The germline V gene has CDR1 SGHNT and CDR2 YYREEE (reference sequence). V was shortened by 4 bases and J by 4 bases, with 6 bases between the two germline ends. This CDR3 comprises 11 residues. The CDR3 is CASSGQYEQYF. In DNA, the CDR3 is TGTGCCAGCAGCGGACAGTACGAGCAGTACTTC.

This clone was counted once. The gene calls are TRBV6-5 and TRBJ1-2; 7 nucleotides match TRBD1. CDR3 length equals 11 residues. Losses at the gene ends were 5 bases for V and 8 bases for J; bases not matched to a gene: 2. From germline, CDR1 is MNHEY and CDR2 SVGAGI. For the CDR3, the DNA is TGTGCCAGCAGTACCAGGGGGGGCTACACCTTC. Encoded protein: CASSTRGGYTF.

The gene calls are TRBV14 and TRBJ1-2, with a tentative D call TRBD1 (6 bases). Trimming took 1 base from V and 5 from J, leaving 20 bases between them. CDR1 is SGHDN, CDR2 FVKESK, per germline. There are 17 residues in the CDR3. This CDR3 reads CASSQVIGGGASYGYTF. CDR3 sequence (DNA): TGTGCCAGCAGCCAAGTGATAGGGGGGGGCGCTTCTTATGGCTACACCTTC.

The chain carries TRBV6-1 and TRBJ1-2, with D maybe TRBD1 (5 bases). The CDR3 is 12 amino acids. V gave up 7 bases and J gave up 3 bases, with 9 bases separating them. Germline V gene sequence: CDR1 MNHNS, CDR2 SASEGT. The CDR3 DNA reads TGTGCCAGCAATAAACAGGACTATGGCTACACCTTC. This codes for CASNKQDYGYTF.

This sequence joins TRBV11-2 and TRBJ2-1; D is possibly TRBD2 (7 bases). V shed 4 bases and J shed 7 bases, with 14 bases lying between them. This CDR3 has 14 residues. Germline CDR1 and CDR2: SGHAT and FQNNGV. The CDR3 region is CASSSTRGRNEQFF. The CDR3 DNA reads TGTGCCAGCAGCTCGACGCGGGGGCGGAATGAGCAGTTCTTC.

The chain links TRBV2 to TRBJ1-1; 9 positions agree with TRBD1. This CDR3 is built from 14 residues. The germline gives CDR1 SNHLY, CDR2 FYNNEI. Trimming took 4 bases from V and 1 from J; bases not matched to a gene: 1. This chain's CDR3 is CASSATGGNTEAFF. CDR3 in DNA: TGTGCCAGCAGTGCGACAGGGGGGAACACTGAAGCTTTCTTT.

This clone was found once. The chain recombines TRBV7-9 with TRBJ2-7, with 9 bases aligning to TRBD1. Germline V gene data show CDR1 as SEHNR and CDR2 as FQNEAQ (reference sequence). The junction had 6 bases not matched to a gene; V was cut back by 6 bases and J by 6 bases. There are 13 residues in the CDR3. CDR3 region: CASRRGTGREQYF. CDR3 DNA sequence: TGTGCCAGCAGACGGGGGACAGGGCGCGAGCAGTACTTC.

This chain joins TRBV12-1 and TRBJ2-5; whether TRBD2, the table's D call, matches the DNA was not checked. TRBV12-1 is labeled a pseudogene. The CDR3 contains 12 residues. This CDR3 is CASSFSPETQYF. The CDR3 DNA is TGTGCCAGCAGCTTCTCCCCAGAGACCCAGTACTTC.

The chain links TRBV28 to TRBJ2-7, with TRBD2 identical over 8 bases. This CDR3 contains 15 residues. The germline V gene encodes CDR1 MDHEN and CDR2 SYDVKM. J was trimmed by 3 bases and V by 6 bases; bases with no gene match: 10. CDR3 residues: CASSPIGLALYEQYF. The CDR3 DNA reads as TGTGCCAGCAGCCCTATCGGACTAGCACTCTACGAGCAGTACTTC.

The chain recombines TRBV4-2 with TRBJ2-7; 7 positions agree with TRBD2. V shed 2 bases and J 2 bases; nucleotides not matched to a gene: 0. This CDR3 is built from 13 residues. CDR1 LGHNA and CDR2 YNFKEQ come from the germline V gene. The CDR3 protein is CASSQLAAYEQYF. CDR3 DNA sequence: TGTGCCAGCAGCCAACTAGCGGCCTACGAGCAGTACTTC.

As for this clone: Other DNA sequences in this specimen translate into the identical CDR3. The rearrangement links TRBV10-3 to TRBJ2-2; TRBD2 matches at 8 bases. Germline trimming cut 10 bases from V and 1 base from J; bases unmatched to any gene: 5. Germline V gene sequence: CDR1 ENHRY, CDR2 SYGVKD. The CDR3 totals 14 residues. The CDR3 region is CATLAGLNTGELFF. The CDR3 region has the DNA TGTGCCACATTAGCGGGATTGAACACCGGGGAGCTGTTTTTT.

This rearrangement joins TRBV5-8 to TRBJ1-2, with 7 bases that match TRBD1. Germline trimming cut 5 bases from V and 7 bases from J; bases unmatched to any gene: 2. Per the germline V gene, CDR1 is SGHTS and CDR2 is YDEGEE. This CDR3 comprises 11 residues. CDR3 in amino acids: CASRHRGGYTF. CDR3 nucleotides: TGTGCCAGCAGGCACAGGGGTGGCTACACCTTC. Supplemented by reference TRBV5-8 and TRBJ1-2, the full variable domain reads EAGVTQSPTHLIKTRGQQATLRCSPISGHTSVYWYQQALGLGLQFLLWYDEGEERNRGNFPPRFSGRQFPNYSSELNVNALELEDSALYLCASRHRGGYTFGSGTRLTVV.

The genes are TRBV10-2 and TRBJ2-5; 9 bases line up with TRBD2. V shed 7 bases and J 0 bases; nucleotides not matched to a gene: 3. The germline CDR1 and CDR2 sequences are WSHSY and SAAADI. CDR3 length: 14 residues. This chain's CDR3 is CASTTSGNQETQYF. Here the CDR3 DNA reads TGCGCCAGCACGACTAGCGGAAACCAAGAGACCCAGTACTTC.

The chain combines TRBV28 with TRBJ2-2, with 7 nucleotides matching TRBD2. Trimming removed 6 bases from V and 7 bases from J; junction bases left unmatched: 8. Germline CDR1 reads MDHEN; CDR2 reads SYDVKM. This CDR3 comprises 14 residues. The chain's CDR3 is CASSPGWGGGELFF. The DNA for the CDR3 is TGTGCCAGCAGCCCAGGCTGGGGGGGCGGGGAGCTGTTTTTT.

The chain recombines TRBV11-1 with TRBJ2-2; the D call may be TRBD1 or TRBD2 (5 bases each). Between the trimmed V and J ends, which lost 5 bases and 7 bases, there was a span of 11 bases. There are 13 residues in the CDR3. The V gene's germline CDR1 is SGHAT and CDR2 FQDESV (reference sequence). The CDR3 is CASSQTRGGELFF. The CDR3 coding sequence is TGTGCCAGCAGCCAGACGAGGGGCGGGGAGCTGTTTTTT.